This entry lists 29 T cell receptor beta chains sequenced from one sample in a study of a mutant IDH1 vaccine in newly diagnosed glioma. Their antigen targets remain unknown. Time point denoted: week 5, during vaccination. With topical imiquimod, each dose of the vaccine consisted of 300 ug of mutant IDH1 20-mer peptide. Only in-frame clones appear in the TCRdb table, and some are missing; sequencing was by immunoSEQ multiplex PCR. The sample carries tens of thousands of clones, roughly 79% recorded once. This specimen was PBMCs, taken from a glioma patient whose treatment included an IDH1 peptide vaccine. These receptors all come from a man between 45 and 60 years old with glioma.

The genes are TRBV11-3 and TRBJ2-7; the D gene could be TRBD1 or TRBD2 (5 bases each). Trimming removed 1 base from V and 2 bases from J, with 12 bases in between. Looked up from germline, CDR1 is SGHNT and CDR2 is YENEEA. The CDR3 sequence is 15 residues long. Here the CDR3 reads CASSLGGLGPYEQYF. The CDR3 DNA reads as TGTGCCAGCAGCTTAGGAGGGCTGGGACCCTACGAGCAGTACTTC.

CDR3 in DNA: TGTGCCAGCAGTTACGCTGGGACGCCGGGGCAAGCCCAGCATTTT. Its protein is CASSYAGTPGQAQHF. The genes are TRBV6-6 and TRBJ1-5; D possibly corresponds to TRBD1 (5 bases). Trimming took off 2 bases at V and 11 bases at J, with 19 bases between the two ends. The CDR3 is made up of 15 amino acids. Germline-derived CDR1 and CDR2 are MNHNY and SVGAGI (reference sequence).

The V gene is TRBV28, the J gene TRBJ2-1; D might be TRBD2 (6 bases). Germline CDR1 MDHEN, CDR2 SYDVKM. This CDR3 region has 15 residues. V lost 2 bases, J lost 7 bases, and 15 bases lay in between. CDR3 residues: CASSLAGSGGNEQFF. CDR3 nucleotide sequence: TGTGCCAGCAGTTTAGCGGGAAGTGGTGGTAATGAGCAGTTCTTC.

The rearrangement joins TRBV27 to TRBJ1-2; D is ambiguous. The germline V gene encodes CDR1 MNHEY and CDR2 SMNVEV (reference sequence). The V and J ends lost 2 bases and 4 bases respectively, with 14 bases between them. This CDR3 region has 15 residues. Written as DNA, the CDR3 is TGTGCCAGCAGTTTAACCCCATCCGGAACCTATGGCTACACCTTC. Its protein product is CASSLTPSGTYGYTF.

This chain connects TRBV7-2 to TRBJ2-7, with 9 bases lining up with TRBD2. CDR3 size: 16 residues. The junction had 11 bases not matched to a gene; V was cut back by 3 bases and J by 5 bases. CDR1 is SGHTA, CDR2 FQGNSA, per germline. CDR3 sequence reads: CASSLGPGTSPDEQYF. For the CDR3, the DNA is TGTGCCAGCAGCTTGGGGCCCGGGACTAGCCCCGACGAGCAGTACTTC.

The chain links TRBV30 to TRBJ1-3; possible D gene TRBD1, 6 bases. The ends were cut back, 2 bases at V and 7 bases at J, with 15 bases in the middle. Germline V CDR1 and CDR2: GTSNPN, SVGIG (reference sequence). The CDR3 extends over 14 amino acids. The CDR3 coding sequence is TGTGCCTGGAGTTATTCAGGGGATTTGAACACCATATATTTT. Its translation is CAWSYSGDLNTIYF.

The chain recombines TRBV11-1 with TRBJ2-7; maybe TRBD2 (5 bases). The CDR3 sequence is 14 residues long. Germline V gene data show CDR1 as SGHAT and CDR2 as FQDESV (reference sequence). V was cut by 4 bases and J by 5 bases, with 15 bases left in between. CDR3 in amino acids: CASSSPLLGNEQYF. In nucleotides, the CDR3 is TGTGCCAGCAGCTCCCCGCTGCTCGGGAACGAGCAGTACTTC.

This CDR3 reads CASSPLDGANTGELFF. The CDR3 DNA sequence: TGTGCCAGCTCACCCCTCGACGGGGCGAACACCGGGGAGCTGTTTTTT. This sequence joins TRBV18 and TRBJ2-2, with a possible D match to TRBD2 (5 bases). The ends were cut back, 3 bases at V and 0 bases at J, with 11 bases in the middle. CDR3 size: 16 residues. Germline CDR1 KGHSH, CDR2 LQKENI.

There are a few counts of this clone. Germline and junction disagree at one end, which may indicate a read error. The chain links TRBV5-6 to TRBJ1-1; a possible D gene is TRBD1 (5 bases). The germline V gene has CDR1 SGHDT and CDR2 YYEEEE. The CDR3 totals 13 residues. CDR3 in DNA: TGCGCCAGCAGCTTAAGGGGTGGCACTGAAGCTTTCTTT. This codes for CASSLRGGTEAFF.

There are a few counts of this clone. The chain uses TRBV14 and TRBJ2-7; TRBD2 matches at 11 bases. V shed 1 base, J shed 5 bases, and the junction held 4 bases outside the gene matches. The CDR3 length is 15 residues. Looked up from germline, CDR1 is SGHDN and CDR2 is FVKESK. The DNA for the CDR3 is TGTGCCAGCAGCCAAGCTAGCGGGAGGTATCACGAGCAGTACTTC. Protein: CASSQASGRYHEQYF.

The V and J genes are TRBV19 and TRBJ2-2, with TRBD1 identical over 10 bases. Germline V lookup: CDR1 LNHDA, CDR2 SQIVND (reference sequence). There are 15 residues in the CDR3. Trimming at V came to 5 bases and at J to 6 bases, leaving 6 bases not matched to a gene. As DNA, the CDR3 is TGTGCCAGTAGTGAGGACAGGGGGTACGCCGGGGAGCTGTTTTTT. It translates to CASSEDRGYAGELFF. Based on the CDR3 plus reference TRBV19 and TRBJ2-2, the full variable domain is DGGITQSPKYLFRKEGQNVTLSCEQNLNHDAMYWYRQDPGQGLRLIYYSQIVNDFQKGDIAEGYSVSREKKESFPLTVTSAQKNPTAFYLCASSEDRGYAGELFFGEGSRLTVL.

The CDR3, as DNA: TGTGCCAGCAGCTACGGACAGGGGACCTACGAGCAGTACTTC. It yields the protein CASSYGQGTYEQYF. The gene calls are TRBV5-4 and TRBJ2-7, with 9 bases aligning to TRBD1. V was pared by 3 bases and J by 2 bases, with 3 bases of the junction left unmatched. Looked up from germline, CDR1 is SGHNT and CDR2 is YYREEE (reference sequence). The length of the CDR3 is 14 residues.

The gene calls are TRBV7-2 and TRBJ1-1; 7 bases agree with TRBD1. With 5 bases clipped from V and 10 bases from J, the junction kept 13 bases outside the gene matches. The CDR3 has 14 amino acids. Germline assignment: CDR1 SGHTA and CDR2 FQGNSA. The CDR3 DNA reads TGTGCCAGCAGCATTCGACAGGGCAGTCAGGGAGCTTTCTTT. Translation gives CASSIRQGSQGAFF.

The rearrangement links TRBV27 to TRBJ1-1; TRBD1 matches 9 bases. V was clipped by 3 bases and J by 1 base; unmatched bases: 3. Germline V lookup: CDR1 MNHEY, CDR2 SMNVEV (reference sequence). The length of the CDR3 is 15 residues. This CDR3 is CASSFGQGRNTEAFF. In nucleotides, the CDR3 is TGTGCCAGCAGTTTCGGACAGGGGAGGAACACTGAAGCTTTCTTT.

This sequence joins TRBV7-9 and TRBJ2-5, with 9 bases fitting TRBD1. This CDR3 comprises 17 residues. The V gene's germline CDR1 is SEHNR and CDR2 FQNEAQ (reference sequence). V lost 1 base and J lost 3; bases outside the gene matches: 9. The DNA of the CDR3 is TGTGCCAGCAGCTTAGGCTCCGGGACAGGGATGGAAGAGACCCAGTACTTC. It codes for CASSLGSGTGMEETQYF.

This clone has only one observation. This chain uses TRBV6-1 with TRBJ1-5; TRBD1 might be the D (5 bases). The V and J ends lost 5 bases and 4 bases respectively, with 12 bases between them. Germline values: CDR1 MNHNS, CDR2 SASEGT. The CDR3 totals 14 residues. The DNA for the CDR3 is TGTGCCAGCAGTCTGGCAGGGCCAAATCAGCCCCAGCATTTT. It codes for CASSLAGPNQPQHF.

The CDR3 nucleotides are TGTGCCAGCAGCTCCCTTATGAACACTGAAGCTTTCTTT. This gives the protein CASSSLMNTEAFF. This sequence joins TRBV13 and TRBJ1-1; D ambiguous. The CDR3 totals 13 residues. From germline, CDR1 is PRHDT and CDR2 FYEKMQ (reference sequence). V gave up 4 bases and J gave up 0 bases, with 6 bases separating them.

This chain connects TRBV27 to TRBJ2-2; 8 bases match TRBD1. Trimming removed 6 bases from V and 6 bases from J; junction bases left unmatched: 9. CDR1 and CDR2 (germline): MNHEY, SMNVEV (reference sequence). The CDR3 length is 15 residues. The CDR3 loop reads CASRVETGVAGELFF. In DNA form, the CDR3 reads TGTGCCAGCAGGGTCGAGACAGGGGTGGCCGGGGAGCTGTTTTTT.

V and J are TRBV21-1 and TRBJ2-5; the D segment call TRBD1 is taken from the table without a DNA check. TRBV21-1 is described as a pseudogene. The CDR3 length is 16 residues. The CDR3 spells CASSSTTGGKQETQYF. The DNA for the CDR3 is TGTGCCAGCAGCTCTACGACAGGGGGAAAACAAGAGACCCAGTACTTC.

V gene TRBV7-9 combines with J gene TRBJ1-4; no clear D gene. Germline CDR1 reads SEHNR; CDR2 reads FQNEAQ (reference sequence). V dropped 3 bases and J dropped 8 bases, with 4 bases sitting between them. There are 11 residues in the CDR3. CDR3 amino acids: CASSFREKLFF. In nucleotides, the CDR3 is TGTGCCAGCAGCTTCCGGGAAAAACTGTTTTTT.

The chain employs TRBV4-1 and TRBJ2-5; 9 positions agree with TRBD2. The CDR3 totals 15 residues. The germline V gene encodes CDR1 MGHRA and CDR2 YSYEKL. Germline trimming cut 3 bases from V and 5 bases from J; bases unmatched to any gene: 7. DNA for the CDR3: TGCGCCAGCAGCCAGAGTGGGACTAGCATGGAGACCCAGTACTTC. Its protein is CASSQSGTSMETQYF.

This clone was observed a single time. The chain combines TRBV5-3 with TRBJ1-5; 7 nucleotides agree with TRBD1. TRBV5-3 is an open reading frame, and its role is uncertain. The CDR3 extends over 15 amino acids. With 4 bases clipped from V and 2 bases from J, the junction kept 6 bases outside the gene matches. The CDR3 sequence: CARSPTGYGNQPQHF. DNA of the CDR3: TGTGCCAGAAGCCCGACAGGGTACGGCAATCAGCCCCAGCATTTT.

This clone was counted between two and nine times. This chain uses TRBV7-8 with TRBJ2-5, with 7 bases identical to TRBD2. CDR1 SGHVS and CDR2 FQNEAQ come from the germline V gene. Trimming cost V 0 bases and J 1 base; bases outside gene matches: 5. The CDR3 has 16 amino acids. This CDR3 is CASSLAPAGVQETQYF. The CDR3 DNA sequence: TGTGCCAGCAGCTTAGCGCCTGCGGGGGTCCAAGAGACCCAGTACTTC.

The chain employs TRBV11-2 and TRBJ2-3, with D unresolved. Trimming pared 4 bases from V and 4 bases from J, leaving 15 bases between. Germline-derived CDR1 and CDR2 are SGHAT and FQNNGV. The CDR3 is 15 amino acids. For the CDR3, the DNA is TGTGCCAGCAGCTCCCCAATCTTGCGCGCAGATACGCAGTATTTT. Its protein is CASSSPILRADTQYF. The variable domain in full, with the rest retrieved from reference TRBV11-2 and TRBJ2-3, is EAGVAQSPRYKIIEKRQSVAFWCNPISGHATLYWYQQILGQGPKLLIQFQNNGVVDDSQLPKDRFSAERLKGVDSTLKIQPAKLEDSAVYLCASSSPILRADTQYFGPGTRLTVL.

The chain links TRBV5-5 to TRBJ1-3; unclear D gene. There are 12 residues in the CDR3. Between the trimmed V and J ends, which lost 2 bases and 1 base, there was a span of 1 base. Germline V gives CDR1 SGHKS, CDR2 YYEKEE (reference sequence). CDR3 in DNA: TGTGCCAGCAGCTTTTCTGGAAACACCATATATTTT. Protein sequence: CASSFSGNTIYF.

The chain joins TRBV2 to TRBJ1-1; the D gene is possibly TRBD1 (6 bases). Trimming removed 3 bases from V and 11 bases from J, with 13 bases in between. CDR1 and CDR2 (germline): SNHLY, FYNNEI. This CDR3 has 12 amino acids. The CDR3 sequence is CASSEGGPAAFF. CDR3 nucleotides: TGTGCCAGCAGTGAGGGGGGGCCGGCCGCTTTCTTT.

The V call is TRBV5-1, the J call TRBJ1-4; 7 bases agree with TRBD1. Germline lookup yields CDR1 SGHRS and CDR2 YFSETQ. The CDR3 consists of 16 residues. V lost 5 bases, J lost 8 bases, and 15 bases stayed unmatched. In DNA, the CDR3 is TGCGCCAGCAGTCTCACAGGGGCCGGGGGTCGGGAAAAACTGTTTTTT. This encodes CASSLTGAGGREKLFF. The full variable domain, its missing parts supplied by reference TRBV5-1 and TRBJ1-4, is KAGVTQTPRYLIKTRGQQVTLSCSPISGHRSVSWYQQTPGQGLQFLFEYFSETQRNKGNFPGRFSGRQFSNSRSEMNVSTLELGDSALYLCASSLTGAGGREKLFFGSGTQLSVL.

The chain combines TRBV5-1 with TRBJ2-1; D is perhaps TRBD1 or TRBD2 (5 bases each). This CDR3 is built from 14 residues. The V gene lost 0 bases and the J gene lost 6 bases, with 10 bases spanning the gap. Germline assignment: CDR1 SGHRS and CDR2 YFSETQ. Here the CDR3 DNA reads TGCGCCAGCAGCTTGGGGGACCACCTCAATGAGCAGTTCTTC. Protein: CASSLGDHLNEQFF.

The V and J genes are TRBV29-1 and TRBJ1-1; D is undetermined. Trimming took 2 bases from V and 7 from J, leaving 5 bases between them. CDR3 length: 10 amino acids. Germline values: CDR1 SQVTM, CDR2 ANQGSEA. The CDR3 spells CSVEQNEAFF. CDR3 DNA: TGCAGCGTTGAACAGAATGAAGCTTTCTTT. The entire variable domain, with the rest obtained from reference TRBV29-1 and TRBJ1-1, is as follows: SAVISQKPSRDICQRGTSLTIQCQVDSQVTMMFWYRQQPGQSLTLIATANQGSEATYESGFVIDKFPISRPNLTFSTLTVSNMSPEDSSIYLCSVEQNEAFFGQGTRLTVV.